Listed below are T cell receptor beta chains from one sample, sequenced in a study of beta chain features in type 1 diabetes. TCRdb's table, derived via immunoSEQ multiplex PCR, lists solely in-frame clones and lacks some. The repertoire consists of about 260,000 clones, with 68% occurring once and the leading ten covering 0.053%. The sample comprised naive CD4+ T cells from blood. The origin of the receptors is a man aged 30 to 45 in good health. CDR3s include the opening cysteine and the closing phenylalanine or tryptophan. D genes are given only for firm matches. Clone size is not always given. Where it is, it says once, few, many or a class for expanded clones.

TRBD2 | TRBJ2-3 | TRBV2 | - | CASSPGLAGGTDTQYF | TGTGCCAGCAGCCCAGGACTAGCGGGAGGTACAGATACGCAGTATTTT
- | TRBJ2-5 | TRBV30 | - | CAWSEMQSGTETQYF | TGTGCCTGGAGTGAGATGCAATCAGGCACTGAGACCCAGTACTTC
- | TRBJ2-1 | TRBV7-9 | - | CASSPSSSYNEQFF | TGTGCCAGCAGCCCGTCCTCCTCCTACAATGAGCAGTTCTTC
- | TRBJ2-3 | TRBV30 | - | CAWSVGDTQYF | TGTGCCTGGAGTGTAGGCGATACGCAGTATTTT
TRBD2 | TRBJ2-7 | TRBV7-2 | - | CASSLGLAGSYEQYF | TGTGCCAGCAGCTTAGGACTAGCGGGAAGCTACGAGCAGTACTTC
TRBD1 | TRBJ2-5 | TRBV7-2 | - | CASSLDREETQYF | TGTGCCAGCAGCCTGGACAGGGAAGAGACCCAGTACTTC
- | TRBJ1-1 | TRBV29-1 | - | CSVEYVTTEAFF | TGCAGCGTTGAATACGTGACGACTGAAGCTTTCTTT
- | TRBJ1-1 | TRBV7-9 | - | CASTSNTEAFF | TGTGCCAGCACTTCAAACACTGAAGCTTTCTTT
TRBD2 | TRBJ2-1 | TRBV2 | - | CASSATSGSWYNEQFF | TGTGCCAGCAGCGCAACTAGCGGGAGTTGGTACAATGAGCAGTTCTTC
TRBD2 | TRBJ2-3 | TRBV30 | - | CAWSGLAGVGTDTQYF | TGTGCCTGGAGTGGACTAGCGGGAGTGGGGACAGATACGCAGTATTTT
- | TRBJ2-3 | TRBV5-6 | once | CASSSRDKRRTDTQYF | TGTGCCAGCAGCTCAAGGGACAAGAGGCGCACAGATACGCAGTATTTT
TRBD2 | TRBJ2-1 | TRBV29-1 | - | CSVWASLAGVEQFF | TGCAGCGTTTGGGCCAGTCTAGCGGGGGTTGAGCAGTTCTTC
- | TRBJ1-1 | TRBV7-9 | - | CASSLSGNTEAFF | TGTGCCAGCAGCTTAAGTGGGAACACTGAAGCTTTCTTT
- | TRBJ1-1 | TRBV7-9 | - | CASSLRQGSTEAFF | TGTGCCAGCAGCTTACGGCAGGGGAGCACTGAAGCTTTCTTT
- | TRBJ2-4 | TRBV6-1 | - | CASRQETQKNIQYF | TGTGCCAGCAGACAGGAGACGCAAAAAAACATTCAGTACTTC
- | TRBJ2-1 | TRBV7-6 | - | CASSLGGNPYNEQFF | TGTGCCAGCAGCTTAGGCGGCAATCCCTACAATGAGCAGTTCTTC
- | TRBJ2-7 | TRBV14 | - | CASSQSAPASYEQYF | TGTGCCAGCAGCCAATCAGCCCCGGCCTCCTACGAGCAGTACTTC
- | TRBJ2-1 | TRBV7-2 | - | CATRDSYNEQFF | TGTGCCACCAGGGACTCCTACAATGAGCAGTTCTTC
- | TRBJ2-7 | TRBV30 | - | CAWSVREKYEQYF | TGTGCCTGGAGTGTACGGGAAAAATACGAGCAGTACTTC
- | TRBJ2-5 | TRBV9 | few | CASSPPSLAGETQYF | TGTGCCAGCAGCCCTCCATCTCTGGCAGGGGAGACCCAGTACTTC
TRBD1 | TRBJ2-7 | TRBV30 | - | CARSGTGAYEQYF | TGTGCCCGCTCCGGGACAGGCGCCTACGAGCAGTACTTC
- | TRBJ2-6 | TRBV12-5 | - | CASGLDAGQPSGANVLTF | TGTGCTAGTGGTTTGGACGCGGGGCAGCCCTCTGGGGCCAACGTCCTGACTTTC
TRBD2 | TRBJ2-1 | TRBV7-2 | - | CASSPVGGGPQFNEQFF | TGTGCCAGCAGCCCTGTTGGGGGAGGGCCGCAGTTCAATGAGCAGTTCTTC
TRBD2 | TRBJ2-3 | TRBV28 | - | CASSLGLASSTDTQYF | TGTGCCAGCAGCCTCGGACTAGCCTCTAGCACAGATACGCAGTATTTT
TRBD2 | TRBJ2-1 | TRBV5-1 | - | CASSLANKRGANEQFF | TGCGCCAGCAGCTTGGCCAACAAGCGGGGGGCGAATGAGCAGTTCTTC
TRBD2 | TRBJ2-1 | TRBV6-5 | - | CASQLTSGLYNEQFF | TGTGCCAGCCAACTAACTAGCGGCCTTTACAATGAGCAGTTCTTC
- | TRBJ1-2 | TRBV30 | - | CAWSVAANYGYTF | TGTGCCTGGAGTGTGGCAGCTAACTATGGCTACACCTTC
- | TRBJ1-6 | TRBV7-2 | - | CASSRQDNSPLHF | TGTGCCAGCAGCCGCCAGGATAATTCACCCCTCCACTTT
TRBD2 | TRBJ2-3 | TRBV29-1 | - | CSVEDLAGVWTDTQYF | TGCAGCGTTGAAGATCTAGCGGGAGTCTGGACAGATACGCAGTATTTT
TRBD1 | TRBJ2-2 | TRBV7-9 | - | CASSLQGANGELFF | TGTGCCAGCAGCTTACAGGGGGCGAACGGGGAGCTGTTTTTT
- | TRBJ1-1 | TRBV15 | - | CATSRGQGNTEAFF | TGTGCCACCAGCAGAGGTCAGGGGAACACTGAAGCTTTCTTT
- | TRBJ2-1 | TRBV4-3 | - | CASSQEGIARNEQFF | TGCGCCAGCAGCCAAGAGGGCATAGCGCGGAATGAGCAGTTCTTC
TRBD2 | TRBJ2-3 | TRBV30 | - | CAWSEGLAGSQYF | TGTGCCTGGAGTGAGGGACTAGCGGGATCGCAGTATTTT
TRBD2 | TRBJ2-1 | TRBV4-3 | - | CASSQQGPGLAGRNEQFF | TGCGCCAGCAGCCAGCAGGGGCCGGGGCTAGCGGGACGCAATGAGCAGTTCTTC
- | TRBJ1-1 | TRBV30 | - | CAWSVRRNTEAFF | TGTGCCTGGAGTGTACGGCGGAACACTGAAGCTTTCTTT
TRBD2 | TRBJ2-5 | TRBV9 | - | CASSRLAGGQETQYF | TGTGCCAGCAGCCGACTAGCGGGAGGACAAGAGACCCAGTACTTC
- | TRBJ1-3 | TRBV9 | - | CASSSLQGFPGNTIYF | TGTGCCAGCAGCTCACTTCAGGGGTTCCCTGGAAACACCATATATTTT
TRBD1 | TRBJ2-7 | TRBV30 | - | CAWSVYRGSYEQYF | TGTGCCTGGAGTGTATACAGGGGTTCCTACGAGCAGTACTTC
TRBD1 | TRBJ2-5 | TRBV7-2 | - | CASSSGQGGRETQYF | TGTGCCAGCAGCTCCGGACAGGGTGGGAGAGAGACCCAGTACTTC
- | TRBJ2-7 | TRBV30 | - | CAWSVLPDPRGSYEQYF | TGTGCCTGGAGTGTACTTCCGGACCCCCGCGGGTCCTACGAGCAGTACTTC
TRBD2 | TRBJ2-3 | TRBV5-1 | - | CASTLVAGLTDTQYF | TGCGCCAGCACCCTGGTAGCGGGACTCACAGATACGCAGTATTTT
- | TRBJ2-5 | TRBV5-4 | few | CASSFGKAETQYF | TGTGCCAGCAGCTTTGGGAAGGCGGAGACCCAGTACTTC
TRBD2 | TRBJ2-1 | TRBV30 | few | CAWRVAMGLAGSQFF | TGTGCCTGGAGGGTCGCGATGGGACTAGCGGGATCGCAGTTCTTC
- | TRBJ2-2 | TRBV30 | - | CAWSTSRELFF | TGTGCCTGGAGTACATCCCGGGAGCTGTTTTTT
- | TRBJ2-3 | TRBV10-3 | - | CAISLQGDTQYF | TGTGCCATCAGTCTACAGGGAGATACGCAGTATTTT
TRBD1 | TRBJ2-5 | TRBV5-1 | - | CASNSGTGPETQYF | TGCGCCAGCAACTCCGGGACAGGTCCGGAGACCCAGTACTTC
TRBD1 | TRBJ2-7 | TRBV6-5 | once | CASSQLTGPYEQYF | TGTGCCAGCAGTCAACTGACAGGGCCCTACGAGCAGTACTTC
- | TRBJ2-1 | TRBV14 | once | CASSQDRWEQFF | TGTGCCAGCAGCCAAGACAGGTGGGAGCAGTTCTTC
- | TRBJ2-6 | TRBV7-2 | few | CASSLRKNVLTF | TGTGCCAGCAGCTTAAGGAAGAACGTCCTGACTTTC
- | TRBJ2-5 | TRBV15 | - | CATSRGESRQETQYF | TGTGCCACCAGCAGAGGGGAAAGCAGGCAAGAGACCCAGTACTTC
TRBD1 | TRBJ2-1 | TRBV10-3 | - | CAISGGQGKKFF | TGTGCCATCAGTGGGGGACAGGGTAAAAAGTTCTTC
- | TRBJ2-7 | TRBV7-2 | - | CASSLARDVPSYEQYF | TGTGCCAGCAGCTTGGCACGAGACGTACCCTCCTACGAGCAGTACTTC
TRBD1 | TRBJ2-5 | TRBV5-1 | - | CASSLVKTGVETQYF | TGCGCCAGCAGCTTGGTAAAAACAGGGGTAGAGACCCAGTACTTC